A selection of T cell receptor beta chains follows, all from one sample in a study of cytomegalovirus exposure and HLA in healthy donors. TCRdb's table, derived via immunoSEQ multiplex PCR, lists solely in-frame clones and lacks some. The data contain around 240,000 clones, about 90% of them singletons. Sequencing used PBMCs. Source of these receptors: a woman aged 18-29 years in good health and CMV-seronegative. The CDR3 runs from the conserved cysteine through the conserved F or W. The D gene is left open where the match is weak. The size field is filled for only some rows; it gives once, few, many or a size class.

d_call	v_call	j_call	clone_size	cdr3_aa	cdr3_nt
.	TRBV5-1	TRBJ2-2	.	CASSLASDTGELFF	TGCGCCAGCAGCTTGGCCTCCGACACCGGGGAGCTGTTTTTT
.	TRBV11-2	TRBJ1-1	.	CASSLTVNTEAFF	TGTGCCAGCAGCTTAACGGTGAACACTGAAGCTTTCTTT
.	TRBV7-8	TRBJ1-4	once	CASSLAPNRVREKLFF	TGTGCCAGCAGCTTAGCGCCGAACAGGGTTCGTGAAAAACTGTTTTTT
TRBD2	TRBV9	TRBJ2-1	.	CASSVERGGRVDEQFF	TGTGCCAGCAGCGTAGAGCGGGGGGGCCGGGTAGATGAGCAGTTCTTC
TRBD2	TRBV9	TRBJ2-1	.	CASSVSGGTSGEEQFF	TGTGCCAGCAGCGTATCGGGCGGGACTAGCGGGGAAGAGCAGTTCTTC
.	TRBV7-9	TRBJ1-5	.	CASSLGGLDQPQHF	TGTGCCAGCAGCTTAGGGGGACTCGATCAGCCCCAGCATTTT
.	TRBV4-3	TRBJ1-2	.	CASSQVGGPDYGYTF	TGCGCCAGCAGCCAAGTAGGCGGGCCCGACTATGGCTACACCTTC
TRBD2	TRBV11-2	TRBJ2-1	.	CASSLEASGGFNEQFF	TGTGCCAGCAGCTTAGAGGCCAGCGGGGGGTTTAATGAGCAGTTCTTC
TRBD1	TRBV19	TRBJ2-1	.	CASKGQPYNEQFF	TGTGCCAGTAAGGGACAGCCATACAATGAGCAGTTCTTC
.	TRBV7-2	TRBJ1-1	.	CASSLGLGGETEAFF	TGTGCCAGCAGCTTAGGATTGGGGGGAGAGACTGAAGCTTTCTTT
TRBD1	TRBV4-1	TRBJ1-3	.	CASSRTLDRWNTIYF	TGCGCCAGCAGCCGAACCTTGGACAGGTGGAACACCATATATTTT
TRBD2	TRBV6-5	TRBJ2-1	.	CASRPAGGPYNEQFF	TGTGCCAGCAGGCCGGCGGGGGGGCCCTACAATGAGCAGTTCTTC
.	TRBV5-4	TRBJ1-2	once	CASSQAGGTNYGYTF	TGTGCCAGCAGCCAGGCGGGGGGTACTAACTATGGCTACACCTTC
.	TRBV18	TRBJ1-1	.	CASSPALGVGTEAFF	TGTGCCAGCTCACCCGCCCTCGGGGTGGGCACTGAAGCTTTCTTT
TRBD1	TRBV27	TRBJ1-1	.	CASSFDPLQGPMNTEAFF	TGTGCCAGCAGTTTCGACCCTTTACAGGGGCCTATGAACACTGAAGCTTTCTTT
TRBD2	TRBV6-7	TRBJ2-7	.	CASSGDRGGSLCEQYF	TGTGCCAGCAGTGGGGACCGGGGAGGGAGCCTATGCGAGCAGTACTTC
.	TRBV6-5	TRBJ2-2	once	CASFQRGTGELFF	TGTGCCAGCTTTCAACGGGGCACCGGGGAGCTGTTTTTT
.	TRBV6-5	TRBJ1-6	.	CASSTRESYNSPLHF	TGTGCCAGCAGTACCCGCGAATCCTATAATTCACCCCTCCACTTT
.	TRBV19	TRBJ2-7	.	CASSIGPRVRSSYEQYF	TGTGCCAGTAGTATAGGCCCACGGGTGAGGAGCTCCTACGAGCAGTACTTC
.	TRBV7-2	TRBJ1-5	.	CASSLHGRGNDQPQHF	TGTGCCAGCAGCTTACATGGCAGGGGTAACGATCAGCCCCAGCATTTT
TRBD1	TRBV4-1	TRBJ1-2	.	CASSPPVGTGGYGYTF	TGCGCCAGCAGCCCCCCGGTCGGGACAGGGGGATATGGCTACACCTTC
.	TRBV2	TRBJ1-1	.	CASRDSGTEAFF	TGTGCCAGCAGGGACAGTGGGACTGAAGCTTTCTTT
TRBD1	TRBV5-6	TRBJ1-3	.	CASSSSGTGGNTIYF	TGTGCCAGCAGCTCGTCCGGGACAGGTGGAAACACCATATATTTT
TRBD2	TRBV5-1	TRBJ2-1	.	CASNLAGGNEQFF	TGCGCCAGCAACCTAGCGGGGGGGAATGAGCAGTTCTTC
.	TRBV7-4	TRBJ2-7	.	CASSSSTGSFSYEQYF	TGTGCCAGCAGCTCCTCTACAGGGTCCTTCTCCTACGAGCAGTACTTC
TRBD2	TRBV27	TRBJ2-3	.	CASSLSQRGASTDTQYF	TGTGCCAGCAGTTTATCTCAGCGGGGGGCTAGCACAGATACGCAGTATTTT
.	TRBV7-9	TRBJ2-1	.	CASSLAPIRTDEQFF	TGTGCCAGCAGCTTAGCGCCTATTCGGACAGATGAGCAGTTCTTC
.	TRBV21-1	TRBJ1-4	.	CAGQPWPVHEKLFF	TGTGCCGGGCAACCATGGCCTGTTCATGAAAAACTGTTTTTT
TRBD1	TRBV30	TRBJ1-2	.	CAWSVRGQPDGYTF	TGTGCCTGGAGTGTACGGGGACAGCCGGACGGCTACACCTTC
TRBD2	TRBV19	TRBJ2-1	.	CASSITGGGWNEQFF	TGTGCCAGTAGTATCACGGGCGGGGGATGGAATGAGCAGTTCTTC